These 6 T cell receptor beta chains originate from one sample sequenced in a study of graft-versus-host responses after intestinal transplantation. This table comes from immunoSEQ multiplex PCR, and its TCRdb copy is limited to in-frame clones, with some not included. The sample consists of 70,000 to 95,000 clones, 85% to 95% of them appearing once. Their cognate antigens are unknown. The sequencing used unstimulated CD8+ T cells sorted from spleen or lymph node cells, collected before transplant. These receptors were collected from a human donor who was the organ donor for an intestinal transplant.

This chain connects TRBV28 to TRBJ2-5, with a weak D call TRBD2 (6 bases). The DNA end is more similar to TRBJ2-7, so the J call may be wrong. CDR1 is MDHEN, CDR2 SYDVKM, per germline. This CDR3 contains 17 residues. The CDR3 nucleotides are TGTGCCAGCATCTCGGCGGTTGCGGGGATAGAATCCTACGAGCAGTACTTC. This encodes CASISAVAGIESYEQYF.

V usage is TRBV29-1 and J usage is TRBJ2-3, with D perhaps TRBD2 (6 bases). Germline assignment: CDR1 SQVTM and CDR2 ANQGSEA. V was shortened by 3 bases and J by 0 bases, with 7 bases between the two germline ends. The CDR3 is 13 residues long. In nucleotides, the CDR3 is TGCAGCGTTGAGGGACTTAGCACAGATACGCAGTATTTT. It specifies CSVEGLSTDTQYF.

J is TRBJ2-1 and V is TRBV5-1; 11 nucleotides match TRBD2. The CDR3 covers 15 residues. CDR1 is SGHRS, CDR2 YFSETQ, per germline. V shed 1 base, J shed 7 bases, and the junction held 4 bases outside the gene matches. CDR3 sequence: CASSLYSGGGNEQFF. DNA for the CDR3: TGCGCCAGCAGCTTGTATAGCGGGGGGGGGAATGAGCAGTTCTTC.

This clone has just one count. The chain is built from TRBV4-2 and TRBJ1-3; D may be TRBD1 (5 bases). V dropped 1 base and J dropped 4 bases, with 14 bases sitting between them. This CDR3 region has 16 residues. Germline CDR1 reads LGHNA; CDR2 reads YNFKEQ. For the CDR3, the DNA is TGTGCCAGCAGCCAAGCCGGAGGGACGACGGGAAACACCATATATTTT. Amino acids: CASSQAGGTTGNTIYF.

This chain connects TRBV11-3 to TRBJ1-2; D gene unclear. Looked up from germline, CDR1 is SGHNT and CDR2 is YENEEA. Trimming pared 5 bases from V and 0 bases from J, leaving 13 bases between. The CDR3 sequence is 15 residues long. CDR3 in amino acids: CASSPNGYANYGYTF. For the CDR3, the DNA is TGTGCCAGCAGCCCAAACGGGTATGCTAACTATGGCTACACCTTC.

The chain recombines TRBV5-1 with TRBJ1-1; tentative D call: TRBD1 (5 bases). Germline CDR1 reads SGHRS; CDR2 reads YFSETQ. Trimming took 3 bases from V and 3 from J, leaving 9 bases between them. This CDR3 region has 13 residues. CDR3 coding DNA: TGCGCCAGCAGCTACGGACAAGACACTGAAGCTTTCTTT. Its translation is CASSYGQDTEAFF.